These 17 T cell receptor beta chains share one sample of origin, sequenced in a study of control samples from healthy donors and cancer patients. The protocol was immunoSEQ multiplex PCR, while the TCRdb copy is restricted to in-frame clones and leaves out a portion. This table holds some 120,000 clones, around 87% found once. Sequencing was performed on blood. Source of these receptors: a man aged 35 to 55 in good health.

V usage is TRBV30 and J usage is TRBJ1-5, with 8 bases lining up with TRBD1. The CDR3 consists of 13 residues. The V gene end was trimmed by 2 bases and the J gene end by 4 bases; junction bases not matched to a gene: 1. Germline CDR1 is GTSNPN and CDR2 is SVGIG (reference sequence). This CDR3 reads CAWSNRGNQPQHF. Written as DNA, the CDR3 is TGTGCCTGGAGTAACAGGGGGAATCAGCCCCAGCATTTT.

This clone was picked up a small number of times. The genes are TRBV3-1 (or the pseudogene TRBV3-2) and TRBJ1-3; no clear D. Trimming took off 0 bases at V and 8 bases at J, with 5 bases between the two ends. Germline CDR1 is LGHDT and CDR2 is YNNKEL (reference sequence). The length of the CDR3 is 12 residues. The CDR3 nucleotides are TGTGCCAGCAGCCAAGATCCGGACACCATATATTTT. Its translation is CASSQDPDTIYF.

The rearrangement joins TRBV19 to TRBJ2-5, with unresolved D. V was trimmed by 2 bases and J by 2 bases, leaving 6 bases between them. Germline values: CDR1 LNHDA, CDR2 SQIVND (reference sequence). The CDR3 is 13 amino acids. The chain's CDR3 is CASSITLQETQYF. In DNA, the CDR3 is TGTGCCAGTAGTATAACGTTACAAGAGACCCAGTACTTC.

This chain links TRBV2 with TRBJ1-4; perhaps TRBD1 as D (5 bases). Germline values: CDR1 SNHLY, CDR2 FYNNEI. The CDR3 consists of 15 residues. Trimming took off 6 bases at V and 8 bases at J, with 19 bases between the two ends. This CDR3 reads CASRAGPTTSEKLFF. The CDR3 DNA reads TGTGCCAGCAGGGCGGGACCCACCACTTCCGAAAAACTGTTTTTT.

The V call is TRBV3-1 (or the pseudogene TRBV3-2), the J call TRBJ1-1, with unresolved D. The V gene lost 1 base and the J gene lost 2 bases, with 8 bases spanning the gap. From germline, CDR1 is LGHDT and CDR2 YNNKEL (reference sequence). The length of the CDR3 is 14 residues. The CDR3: CASSQAAGNTEAFF. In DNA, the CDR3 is TGTGCCAGCAGCCAAGCGGCAGGCAACACTGAAGCTTTCTTT.

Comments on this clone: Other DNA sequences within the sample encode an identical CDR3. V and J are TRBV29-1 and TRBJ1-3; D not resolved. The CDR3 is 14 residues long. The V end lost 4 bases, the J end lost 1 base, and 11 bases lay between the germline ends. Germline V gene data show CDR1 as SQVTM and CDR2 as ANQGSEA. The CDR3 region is CSVGSGASGNTIYF. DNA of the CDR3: TGCAGCGTTGGATCCGGAGCTTCTGGAAACACCATATATTTT.

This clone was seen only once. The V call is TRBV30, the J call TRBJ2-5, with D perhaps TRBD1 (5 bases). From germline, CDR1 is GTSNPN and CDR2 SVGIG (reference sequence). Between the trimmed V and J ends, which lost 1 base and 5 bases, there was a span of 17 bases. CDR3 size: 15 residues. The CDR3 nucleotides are TGTGCCTGGAGTGAGGGGAATAGCCTGGCGGAGACCCAGTACTTC. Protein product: CAWSEGNSLAETQYF.

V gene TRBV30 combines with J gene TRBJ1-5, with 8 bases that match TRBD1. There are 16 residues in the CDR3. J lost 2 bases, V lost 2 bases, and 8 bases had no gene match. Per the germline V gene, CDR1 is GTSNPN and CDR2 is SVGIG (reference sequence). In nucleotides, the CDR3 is TGTGCCTGGAGTCATATAGACAGGGGAGGCAATCAGCCCCAGCATTTT. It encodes CAWSHIDRGGNQPQHF.

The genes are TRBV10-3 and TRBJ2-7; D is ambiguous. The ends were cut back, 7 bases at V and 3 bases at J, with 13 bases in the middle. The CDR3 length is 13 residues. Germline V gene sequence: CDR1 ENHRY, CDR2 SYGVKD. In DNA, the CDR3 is TGTGCCATCAAAAATCAGGAAAGCTACGAGCAGTACTTC. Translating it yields CAIKNQESYEQYF.

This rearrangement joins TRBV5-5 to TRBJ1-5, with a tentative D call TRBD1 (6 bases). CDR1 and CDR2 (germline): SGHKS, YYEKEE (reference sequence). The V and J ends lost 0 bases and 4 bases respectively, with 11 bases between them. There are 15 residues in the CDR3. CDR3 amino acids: CASSLEGGGNQPQHF. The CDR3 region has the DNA TGTGCCAGCAGCTTGGAGGGAGGGGGGAATCAGCCCCAGCATTTT.

The CDR3 DNA is TGTGCCAGCAGCAGGGGACAGGGCCCAGATACGCAGTATTTT. The encoded protein is CASSRGQGPDTQYF. The chain employs TRBV21-1 and TRBJ2-3; the table's TRBD1 call for D was not verified on the DNA. TRBV21-1 is an annotated pseudogene. This CDR3 has 14 residues.

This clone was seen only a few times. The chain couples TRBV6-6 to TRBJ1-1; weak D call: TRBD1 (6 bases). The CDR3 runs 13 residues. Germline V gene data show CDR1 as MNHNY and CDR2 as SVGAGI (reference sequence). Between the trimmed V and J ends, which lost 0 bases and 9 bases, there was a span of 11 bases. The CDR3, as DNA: TGTGCCAGCAGTTACTCAGGGTGGGGGCAAGCTTTCTTT. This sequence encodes CASSYSGWGQAFF.

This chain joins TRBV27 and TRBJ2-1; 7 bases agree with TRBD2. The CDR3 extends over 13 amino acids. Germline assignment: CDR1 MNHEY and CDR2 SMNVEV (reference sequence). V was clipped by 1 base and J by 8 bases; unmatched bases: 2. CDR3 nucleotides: TGTGCCAGCAGTTTATGGGGGGGGGATGAGCAGTTCTTC. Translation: CASSLWGGDEQFF.

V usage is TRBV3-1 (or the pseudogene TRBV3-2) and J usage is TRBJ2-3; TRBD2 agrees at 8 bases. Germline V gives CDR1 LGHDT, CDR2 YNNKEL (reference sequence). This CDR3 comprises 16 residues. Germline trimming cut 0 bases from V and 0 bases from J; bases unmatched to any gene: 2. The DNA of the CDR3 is TGTGCCAGCAGCCAAGAGACGGGGGGGAGCACAGATACGCAGTATTTT. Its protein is CASSQETGGSTDTQYF.

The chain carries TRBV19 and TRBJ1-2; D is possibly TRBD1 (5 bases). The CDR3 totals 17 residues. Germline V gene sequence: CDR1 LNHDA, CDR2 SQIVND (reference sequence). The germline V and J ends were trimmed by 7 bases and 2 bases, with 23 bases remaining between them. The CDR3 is CASKSSPSTVPNYGYTF. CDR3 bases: TGTGCCAGTAAAAGTAGTCCCTCGACAGTGCCAAACTATGGCTACACCTTC.

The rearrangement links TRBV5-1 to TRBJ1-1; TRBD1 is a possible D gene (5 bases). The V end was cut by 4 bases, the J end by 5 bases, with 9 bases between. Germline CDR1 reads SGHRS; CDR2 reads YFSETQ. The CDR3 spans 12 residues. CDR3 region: CASSTGGTEAFF. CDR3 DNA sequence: TGCGCCAGCAGCACTGGGGGGACTGAAGCTTTCTTT.

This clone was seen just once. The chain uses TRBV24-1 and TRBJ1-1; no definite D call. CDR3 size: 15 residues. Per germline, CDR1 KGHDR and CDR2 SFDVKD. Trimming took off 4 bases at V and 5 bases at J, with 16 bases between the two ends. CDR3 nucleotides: TGTGCCACCAGTGACCGCTCCGGGGTGGGGACTGAAGCTTTCTTT. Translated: CATSDRSGVGTEAFF.